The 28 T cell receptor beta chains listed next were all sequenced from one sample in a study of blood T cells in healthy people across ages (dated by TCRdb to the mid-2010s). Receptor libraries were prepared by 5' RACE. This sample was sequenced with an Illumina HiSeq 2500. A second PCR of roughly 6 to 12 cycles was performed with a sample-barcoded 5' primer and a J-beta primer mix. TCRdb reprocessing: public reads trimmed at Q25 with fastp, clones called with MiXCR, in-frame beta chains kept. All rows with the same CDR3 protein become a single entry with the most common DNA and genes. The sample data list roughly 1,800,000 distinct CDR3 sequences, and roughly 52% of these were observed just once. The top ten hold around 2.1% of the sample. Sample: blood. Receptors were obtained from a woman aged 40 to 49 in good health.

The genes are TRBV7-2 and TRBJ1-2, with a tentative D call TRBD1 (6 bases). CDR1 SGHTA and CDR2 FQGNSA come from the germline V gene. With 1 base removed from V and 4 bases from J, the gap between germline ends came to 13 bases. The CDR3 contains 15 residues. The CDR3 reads CTSSLGAGEAYGYTF. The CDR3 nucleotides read TGTACCAGCAGCTTAGGGGCAGGGGAGGCCTATGGCTACACCTTC.

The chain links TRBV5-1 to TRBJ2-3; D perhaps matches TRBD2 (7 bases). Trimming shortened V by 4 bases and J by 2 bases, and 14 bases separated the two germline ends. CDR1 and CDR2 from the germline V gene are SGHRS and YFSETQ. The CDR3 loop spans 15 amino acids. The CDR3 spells CASSPAGAFTDTQYF. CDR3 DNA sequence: TGCGCCAGCAGCCCGGCGGGGGCCTTCACAGATACGCAGTATTTT.

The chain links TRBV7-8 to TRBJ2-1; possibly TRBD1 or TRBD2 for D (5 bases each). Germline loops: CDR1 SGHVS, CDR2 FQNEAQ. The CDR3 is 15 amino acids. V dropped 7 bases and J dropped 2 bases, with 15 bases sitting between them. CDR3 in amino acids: CASTSGAGTYNEQFF. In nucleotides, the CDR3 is TGTGCCAGCACCTCTGGGGCGGGCACCTACAATGAGCAGTTCTTC.

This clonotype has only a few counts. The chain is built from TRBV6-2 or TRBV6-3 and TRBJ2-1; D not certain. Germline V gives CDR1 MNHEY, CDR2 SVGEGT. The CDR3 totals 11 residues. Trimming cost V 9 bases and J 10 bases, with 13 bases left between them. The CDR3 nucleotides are TGTGCCAGTGGGGTTTTGCGGGAGCAGTTCTTC. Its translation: CASGVLREQFF.

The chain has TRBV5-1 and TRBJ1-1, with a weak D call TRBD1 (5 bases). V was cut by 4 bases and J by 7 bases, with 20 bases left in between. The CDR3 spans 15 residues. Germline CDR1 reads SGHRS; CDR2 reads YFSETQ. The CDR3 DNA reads TGCGCCAGCAGCCCGTTGGGTCCCAGGGTGGATGAAGCTTTCTTT. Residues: CASSPLGPRVDEAFF.

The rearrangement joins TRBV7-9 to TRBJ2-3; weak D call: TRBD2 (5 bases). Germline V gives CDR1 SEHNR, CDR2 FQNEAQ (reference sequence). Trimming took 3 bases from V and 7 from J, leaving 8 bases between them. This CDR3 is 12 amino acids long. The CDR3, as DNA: TGTGCCAGCAGCTTCCGGGAAAATACGCAGTATTTT. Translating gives CASSFRENTQYF.

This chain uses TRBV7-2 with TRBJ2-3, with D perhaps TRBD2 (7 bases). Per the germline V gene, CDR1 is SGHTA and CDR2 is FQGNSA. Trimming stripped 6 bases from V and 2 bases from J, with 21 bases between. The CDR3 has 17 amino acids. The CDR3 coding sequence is TGTGCCAGCAGACAACTTCCGGGGGGCTCCAACACAGATACGCAGTATTTT. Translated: CASRQLPGGSNTDTQYF.

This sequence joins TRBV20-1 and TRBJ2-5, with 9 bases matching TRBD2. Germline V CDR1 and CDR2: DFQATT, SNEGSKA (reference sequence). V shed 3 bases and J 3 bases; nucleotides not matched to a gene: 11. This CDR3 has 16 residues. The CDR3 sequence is CSASYRASGEEETQYF. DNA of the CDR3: TGCAGTGCTAGTTATCGGGCTAGCGGGGAGGAAGAGACCCAGTACTTC.

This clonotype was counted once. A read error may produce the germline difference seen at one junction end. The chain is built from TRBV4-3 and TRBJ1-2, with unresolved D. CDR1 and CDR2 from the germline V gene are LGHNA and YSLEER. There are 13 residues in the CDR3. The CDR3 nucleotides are TGCGCCGGCAGCCAAGAATTTTGGGGTGGCTACACCTTC. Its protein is CAGSQEFWGGYTF.

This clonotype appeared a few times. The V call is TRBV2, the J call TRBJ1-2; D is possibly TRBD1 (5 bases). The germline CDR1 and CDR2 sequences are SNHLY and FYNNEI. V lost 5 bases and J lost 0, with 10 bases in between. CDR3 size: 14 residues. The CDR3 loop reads CASSRQTSNYGYTF. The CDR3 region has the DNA TGTGCCAGCAGTCGACAGACCTCTAACTATGGCTACACCTTC. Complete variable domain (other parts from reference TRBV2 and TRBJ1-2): EPEVTQTPSHQVTQMGQEVILRCVPISNHLYFYWYRQILGQKVEFLVSFYNNEISEKSEIFDDQFSVERPDGSNFTLKIRSTKLEDSAMYFCASSRQTSNYGYTFGSGTRLTVV.

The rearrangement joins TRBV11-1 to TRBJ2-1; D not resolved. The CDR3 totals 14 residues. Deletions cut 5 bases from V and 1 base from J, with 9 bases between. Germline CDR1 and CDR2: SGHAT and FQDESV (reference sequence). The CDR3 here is CASSQGYSYNEQFF. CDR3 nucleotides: TGTGCCAGCAGCCAAGGTTATTCCTACAATGAGCAGTTCTTC.

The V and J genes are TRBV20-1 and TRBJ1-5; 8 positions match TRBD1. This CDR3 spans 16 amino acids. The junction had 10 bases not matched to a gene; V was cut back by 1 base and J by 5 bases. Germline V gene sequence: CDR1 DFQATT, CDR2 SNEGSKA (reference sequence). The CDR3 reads CSARAPGTGLYQPQHF. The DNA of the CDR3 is TGCAGTGCTAGAGCCCCAGGGACAGGCCTTTATCAGCCCCAGCATTTT.

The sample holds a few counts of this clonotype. CDR3 loop: CAISESTSGRLAKNIQYF. The CDR3 DNA reads as TGTGCCATCAGTGAGTCTACTAGCGGAAGACTAGCCAAAAACATTCAGTACTTC. The rearrangement uses TRBV10-3 and TRBJ2-4; 8 bases map to TRBD2. CDR1 and CDR2 from the germline V gene are ENHRY and SYGVKD. V dropped 0 bases and J dropped 0; count of bases not matched to a gene: 7. CDR3 length equals 18 residues.

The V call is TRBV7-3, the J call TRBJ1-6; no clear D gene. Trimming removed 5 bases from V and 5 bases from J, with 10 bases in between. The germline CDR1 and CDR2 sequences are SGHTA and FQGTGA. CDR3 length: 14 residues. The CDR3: CASSIRKDNSPLHF. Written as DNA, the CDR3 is TGTGCCAGCAGCATAAGAAAAGATAATTCACCCCTCCACTTT.

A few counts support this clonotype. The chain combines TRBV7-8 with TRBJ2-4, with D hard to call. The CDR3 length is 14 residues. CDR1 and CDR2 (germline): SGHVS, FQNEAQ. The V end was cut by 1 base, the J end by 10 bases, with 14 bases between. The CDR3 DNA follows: TGTGCCAGCAGCTTAGTTGGGCGCCCCGAGATTCAGTACTTC. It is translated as CASSLVGRPEIQYF. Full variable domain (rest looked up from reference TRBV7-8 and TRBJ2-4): GAGVSQSPRYKVAKRGQDVALRCDPISGHVSLFWYQQALGQGPEFLTYFQNEAQLDKSGLPSDRFFAERPEGSVSTLKIQRTQQEDSAVYLCASSLVGRPEIQYFGAGTRLSVL.

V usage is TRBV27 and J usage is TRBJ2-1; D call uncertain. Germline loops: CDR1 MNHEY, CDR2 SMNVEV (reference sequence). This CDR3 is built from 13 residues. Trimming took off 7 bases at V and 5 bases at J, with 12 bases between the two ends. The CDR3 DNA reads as TGTGCCAGCATCAAATCCGGTAACAATGAGCAGTTCTTC. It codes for CASIKSGNNEQFF.

DNA of the CDR3: TGTGCCAGCAGTGAATTTATCGCCGGTGAGCAGTTCTTC. Its translation: CASSEFIAGEQFF. The V gene is TRBV6-1, the J gene TRBJ2-1; no reliable D call. Germline CDR1 is MNHNS and CDR2 is SASEGT. The V gene lost 2 bases and the J gene lost 9 bases, with 11 bases spanning the gap. The CDR3 is 13 residues long.

CDR3 protein: CASGLGGVPTDTQYF. The CDR3 DNA reads TGCGCCAGCGGGTTAGGGGGGGTCCCAACAGATACGCAGTATTTT. J is TRBJ2-3 and V is TRBV5-1, with D maybe TRBD2 (7 bases). V lost 7 bases and J lost 3, with 18 bases in between. The germline V gene encodes CDR1 SGHRS and CDR2 YFSETQ. CDR3 length: 15 amino acids. Combining the CDR3 with reference TRBV5-1 and TRBJ2-3 gives the whole variable domain KAGVTQTPRYLIKTRGQQVTLSCSPISGHRSVSWYQQTPGQGLQFLFEYFSETQRNKGNFPGRFSGRQFSNSRSEMNVSTLELGDSALYLCASGLGGVPTDTQYFGPGTRLTVL.

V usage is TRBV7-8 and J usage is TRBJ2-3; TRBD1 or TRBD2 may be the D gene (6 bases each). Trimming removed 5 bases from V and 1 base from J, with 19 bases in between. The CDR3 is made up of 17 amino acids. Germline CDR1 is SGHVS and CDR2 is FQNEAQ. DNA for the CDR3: TGTGCCAGCAGCCGAGGAGGGGGTCAGGGAGGCACAGATACGCAGTATTTT. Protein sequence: CASSRGGGQGGTDTQYF.

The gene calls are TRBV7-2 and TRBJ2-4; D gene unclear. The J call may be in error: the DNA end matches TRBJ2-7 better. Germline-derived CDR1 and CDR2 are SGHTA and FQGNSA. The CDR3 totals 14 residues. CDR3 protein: CASSTNGQSHEQYF. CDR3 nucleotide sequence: TGTGCCAGCAGCACGAACGGTCAAAGCCACGAGCAGTACTTC.

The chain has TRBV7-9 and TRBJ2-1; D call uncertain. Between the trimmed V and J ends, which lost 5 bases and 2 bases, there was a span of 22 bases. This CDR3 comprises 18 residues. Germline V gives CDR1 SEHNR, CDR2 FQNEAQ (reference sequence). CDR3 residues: CASSNQRELIGAYNEQFF. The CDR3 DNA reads TGTGCCAGCAGCAACCAAAGGGAACTGATTGGAGCCTACAATGAGCAGTTCTTC.

CDR3 nucleotide sequence: TGTGCCAGTAGTTTAGGGCAGGGGAAATCTGAGCAGTTCTTC. Protein: CASSLGQGKSEQFF. The V and J genes are TRBV19 and TRBJ2-1, with D maybe TRBD1 (6 bases). The length of the CDR3 is 14 residues. Trimming left V 5 bases short and J 9 bases short, with 17 bases between. The germline V gene has CDR1 LNHDA and CDR2 SQIVND (reference sequence).

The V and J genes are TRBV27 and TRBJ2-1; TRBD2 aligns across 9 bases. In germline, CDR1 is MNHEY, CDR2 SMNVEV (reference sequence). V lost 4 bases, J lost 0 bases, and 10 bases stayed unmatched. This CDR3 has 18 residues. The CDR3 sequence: CASSSPRGSGSSYNEQFF. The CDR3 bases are TGTGCCAGCAGTTCACCTCGCGGTAGCGGGAGCTCCTACAATGAGCAGTTCTTC.

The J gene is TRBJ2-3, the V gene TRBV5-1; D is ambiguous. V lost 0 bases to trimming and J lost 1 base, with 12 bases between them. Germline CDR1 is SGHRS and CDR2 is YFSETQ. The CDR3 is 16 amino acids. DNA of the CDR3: TGCGCCAGCAGCTTGGATACGGGTTTAGGCACAGATACGCAGTATTTT. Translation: CASSLDTGLGTDTQYF.

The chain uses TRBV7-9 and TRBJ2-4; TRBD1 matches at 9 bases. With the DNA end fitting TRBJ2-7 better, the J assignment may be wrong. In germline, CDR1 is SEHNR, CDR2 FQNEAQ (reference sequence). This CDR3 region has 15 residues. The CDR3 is CASSSGQGRFYEQYF. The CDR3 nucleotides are TGTGCCAGCAGCTCCGGACAGGGGAGATTCTACGAGCAGTACTTC.

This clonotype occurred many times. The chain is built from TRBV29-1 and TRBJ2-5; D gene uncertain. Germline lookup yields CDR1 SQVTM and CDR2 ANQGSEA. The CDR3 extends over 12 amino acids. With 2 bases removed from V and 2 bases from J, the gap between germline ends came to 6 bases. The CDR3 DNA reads TGCAGCGTTGAATTCAGGCAAGAGACCCAGTACTTC. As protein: CSVEFRQETQYF.

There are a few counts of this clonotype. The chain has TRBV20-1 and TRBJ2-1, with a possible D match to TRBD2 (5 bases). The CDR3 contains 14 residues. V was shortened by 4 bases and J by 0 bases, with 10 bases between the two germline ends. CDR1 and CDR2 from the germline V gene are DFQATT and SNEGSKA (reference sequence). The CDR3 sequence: CSATREGSYNEQFF. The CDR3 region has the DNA TGCAGTGCTACTCGCGAGGGCTCCTACAATGAGCAGTTCTTC.

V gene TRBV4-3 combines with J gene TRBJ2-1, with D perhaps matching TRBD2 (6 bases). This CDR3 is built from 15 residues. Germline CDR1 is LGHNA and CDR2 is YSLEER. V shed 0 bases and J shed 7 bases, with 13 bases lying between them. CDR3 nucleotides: TGCGCCAGCAGCCAAGATTCGGGGGTTTGGAATGAGCAGTTCTTC. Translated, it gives CASSQDSGVWNEQFF.